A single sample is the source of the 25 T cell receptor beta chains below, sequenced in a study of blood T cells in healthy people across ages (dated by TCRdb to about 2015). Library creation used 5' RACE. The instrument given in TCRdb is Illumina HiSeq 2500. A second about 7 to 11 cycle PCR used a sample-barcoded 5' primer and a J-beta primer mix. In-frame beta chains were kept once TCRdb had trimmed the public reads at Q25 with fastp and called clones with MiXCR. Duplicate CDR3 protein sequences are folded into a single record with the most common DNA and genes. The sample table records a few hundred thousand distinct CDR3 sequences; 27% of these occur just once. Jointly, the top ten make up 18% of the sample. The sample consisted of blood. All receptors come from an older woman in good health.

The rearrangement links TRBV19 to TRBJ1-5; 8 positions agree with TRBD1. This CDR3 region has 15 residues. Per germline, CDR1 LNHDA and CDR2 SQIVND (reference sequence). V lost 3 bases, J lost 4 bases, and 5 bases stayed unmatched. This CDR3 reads CASSIRTGFNQPQHF. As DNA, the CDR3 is TGTGCCAGTAGTATCCGGACAGGGTTTAATCAGCCCCAGCATTTT. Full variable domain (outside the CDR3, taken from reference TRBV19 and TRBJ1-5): DGGITQSPKYLFRKEGQNVTLSCEQNLNHDAMYWYRQDPGQGLRLIYYSQIVNDFQKGDIAEGYSVSREKKESFPLTVTSAQKNPTAFYLCASSIRTGFNQPQHFGDGTRLSIL.

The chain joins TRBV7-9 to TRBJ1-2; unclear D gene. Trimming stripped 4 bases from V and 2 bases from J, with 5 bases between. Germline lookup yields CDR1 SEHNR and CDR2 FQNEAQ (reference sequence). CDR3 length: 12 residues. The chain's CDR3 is CASSSENYGYTF. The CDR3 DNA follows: TGTGCCAGCAGCTCAGAGAACTATGGCTACACCTTC.

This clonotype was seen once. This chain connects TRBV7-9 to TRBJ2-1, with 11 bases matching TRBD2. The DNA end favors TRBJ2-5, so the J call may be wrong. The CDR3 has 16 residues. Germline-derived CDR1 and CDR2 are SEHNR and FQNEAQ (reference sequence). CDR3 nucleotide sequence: TGTGCCAGCAGCATCGGGACTAGCGGAAGGGGAGAGACCCAGTACTTC. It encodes CASSIGTSGRGETQYF.

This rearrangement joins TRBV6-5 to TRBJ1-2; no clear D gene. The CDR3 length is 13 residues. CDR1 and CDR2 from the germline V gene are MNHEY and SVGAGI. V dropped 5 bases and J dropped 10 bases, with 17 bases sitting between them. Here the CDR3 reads CASSLRPYSHYTF. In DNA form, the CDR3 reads TGTGCCAGCAGTCTGCGGCCATACTCCCACTACACCTTC.

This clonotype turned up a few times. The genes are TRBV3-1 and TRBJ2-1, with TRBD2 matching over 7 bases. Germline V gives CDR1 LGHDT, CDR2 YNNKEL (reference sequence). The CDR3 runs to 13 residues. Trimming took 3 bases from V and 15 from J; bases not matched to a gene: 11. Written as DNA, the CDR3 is TGTGCCAGCAGCCAGGGGGTAGGGAGGGCTACGTTCTTC. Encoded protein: CASSQGVGRATFF.

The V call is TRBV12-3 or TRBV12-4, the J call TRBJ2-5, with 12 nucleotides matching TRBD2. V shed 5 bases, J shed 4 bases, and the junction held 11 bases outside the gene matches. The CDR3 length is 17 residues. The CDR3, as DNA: TGTGCCAGCAGTAGACTCAAGGGACTAGCGGGCGCAGAGACCCAGTACTTC. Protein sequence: CASSRLKGLAGAETQYF.

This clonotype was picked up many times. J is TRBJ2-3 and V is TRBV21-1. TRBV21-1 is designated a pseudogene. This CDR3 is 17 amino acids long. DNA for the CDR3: TGTGCCAGCAGCAAACCGCCAGAGGTTAGGGGCACAGATACGCAGTATTTT. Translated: CASSKPPEVRGTDTQYF.

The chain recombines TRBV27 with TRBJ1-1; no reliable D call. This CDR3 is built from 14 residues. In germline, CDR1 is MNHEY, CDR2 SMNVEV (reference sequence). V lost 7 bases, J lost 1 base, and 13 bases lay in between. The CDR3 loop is CASTVSAANTEAFF. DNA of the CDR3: TGTGCCAGCACGGTGTCAGCAGCGAACACTGAAGCTTTCTTT.

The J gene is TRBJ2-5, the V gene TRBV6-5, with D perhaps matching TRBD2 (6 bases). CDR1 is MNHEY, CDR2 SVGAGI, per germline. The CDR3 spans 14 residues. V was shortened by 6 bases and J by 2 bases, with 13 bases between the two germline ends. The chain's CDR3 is CASRKPGLQETQYF. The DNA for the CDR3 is TGTGCCAGCAGGAAACCGGGACTTCAAGAGACCCAGTACTTC.

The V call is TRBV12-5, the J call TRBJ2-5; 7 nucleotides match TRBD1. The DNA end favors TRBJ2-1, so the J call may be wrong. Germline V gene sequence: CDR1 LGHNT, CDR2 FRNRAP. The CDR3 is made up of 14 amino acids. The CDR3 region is CASGPGQALREQFF. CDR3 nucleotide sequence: TGTGCTAGTGGCCCCGGACAGGCTCTCAGGGAGCAGTTCTTC.

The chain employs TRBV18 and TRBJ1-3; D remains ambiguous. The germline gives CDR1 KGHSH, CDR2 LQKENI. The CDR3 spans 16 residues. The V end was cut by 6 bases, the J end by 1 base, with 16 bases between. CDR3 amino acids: CASSRPDGVSGNTIYF. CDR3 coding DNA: TGTGCCAGCTCCCGACCAGACGGGGTTTCTGGAAACACCATATATTTT.

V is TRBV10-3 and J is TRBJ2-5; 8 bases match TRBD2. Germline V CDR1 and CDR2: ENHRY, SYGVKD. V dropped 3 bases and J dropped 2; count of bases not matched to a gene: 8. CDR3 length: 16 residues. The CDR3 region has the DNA TGTGCCATCAGTGACCCCCAGCGGGGGCCTCAAGAGACCCAGTACTTC. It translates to CAISDPQRGPQETQYF.

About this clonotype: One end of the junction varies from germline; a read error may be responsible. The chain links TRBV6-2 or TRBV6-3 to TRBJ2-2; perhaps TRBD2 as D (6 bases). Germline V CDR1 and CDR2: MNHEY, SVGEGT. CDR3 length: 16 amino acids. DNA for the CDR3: TGTGCCAGCAGCTACTCCGGGACTTGGAACACCGGGGAGCTGTTTTTT. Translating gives CASSYSGTWNTGELFF.

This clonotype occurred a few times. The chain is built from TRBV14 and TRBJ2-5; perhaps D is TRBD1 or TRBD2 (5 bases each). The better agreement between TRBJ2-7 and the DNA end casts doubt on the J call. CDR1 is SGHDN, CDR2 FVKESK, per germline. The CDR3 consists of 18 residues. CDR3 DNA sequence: TGTGCCAGCAGCCGCCGTCTGGGGGATCAGGAGGTTTTCTACGAGCAGTACTTC. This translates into CASSRRLGDQEVFYEQYF.

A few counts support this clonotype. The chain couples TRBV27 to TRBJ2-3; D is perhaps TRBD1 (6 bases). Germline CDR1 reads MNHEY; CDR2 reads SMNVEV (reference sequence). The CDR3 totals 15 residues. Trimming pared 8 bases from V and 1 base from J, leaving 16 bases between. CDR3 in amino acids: CASARDTHRTDTQYF. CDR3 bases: TGTGCCAGCGCTCGGGACACTCATCGCACAGATACGCAGTATTTT.

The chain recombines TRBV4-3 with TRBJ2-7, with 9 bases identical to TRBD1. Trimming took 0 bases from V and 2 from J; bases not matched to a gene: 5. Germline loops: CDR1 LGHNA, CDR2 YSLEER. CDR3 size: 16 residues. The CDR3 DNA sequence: TGCGCCAGCAGCCAAGATCACAGGGGGCAAACCTACGAGCAGTACTTC. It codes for CASSQDHRGQTYEQYF.

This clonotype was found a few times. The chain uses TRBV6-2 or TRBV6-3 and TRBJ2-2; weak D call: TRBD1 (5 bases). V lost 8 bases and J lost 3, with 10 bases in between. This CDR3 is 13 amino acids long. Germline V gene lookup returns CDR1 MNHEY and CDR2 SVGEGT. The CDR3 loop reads CASRIRDTGELFF. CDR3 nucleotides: TGTGCCAGCCGAATCAGGGACACCGGGGAGCTGTTTTTT.

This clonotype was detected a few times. DNA for the CDR3: TGTGCCAGCAGCCCCGGACTAGCGGGGGGGGCTTTGTATTTT. Its protein is CASSPGLAGGALYF. The chain links TRBV7-2 to TRBJ2-3; 15 bases fit TRBD2. Losses at the gene ends were 5 bases for V and 14 bases for J; bases not matched to a gene: 8. The CDR3 loop spans 14 amino acids. Germline-derived CDR1 and CDR2 are SGHTA and FQGNSA.

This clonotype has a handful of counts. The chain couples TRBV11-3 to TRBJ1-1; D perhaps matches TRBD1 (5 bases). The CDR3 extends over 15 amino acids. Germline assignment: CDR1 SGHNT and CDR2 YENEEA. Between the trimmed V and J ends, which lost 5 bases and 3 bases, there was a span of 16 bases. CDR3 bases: TGTGCCAGCAGCCCGGCTGGGGCTTTATACACTGAAGCTTTCTTT. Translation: CASSPAGALYTEAFF.

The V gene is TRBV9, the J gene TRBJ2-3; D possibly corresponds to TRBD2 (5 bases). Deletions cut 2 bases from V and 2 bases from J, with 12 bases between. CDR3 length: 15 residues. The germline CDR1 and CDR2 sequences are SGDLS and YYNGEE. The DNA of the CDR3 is TGTGCCAGCAGCGTCGTGGGAGAGTACACAGATACGCAGTATTTT. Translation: CASSVVGEYTDTQYF.

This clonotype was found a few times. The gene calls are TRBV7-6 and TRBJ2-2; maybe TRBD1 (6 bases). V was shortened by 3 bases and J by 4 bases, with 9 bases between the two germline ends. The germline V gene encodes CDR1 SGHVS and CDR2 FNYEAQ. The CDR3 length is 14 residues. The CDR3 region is CASSFGQSTGELFF. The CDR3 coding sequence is TGTGCCAGCAGCTTCGGACAGTCCACCGGGGAGCTGTTTTTT.

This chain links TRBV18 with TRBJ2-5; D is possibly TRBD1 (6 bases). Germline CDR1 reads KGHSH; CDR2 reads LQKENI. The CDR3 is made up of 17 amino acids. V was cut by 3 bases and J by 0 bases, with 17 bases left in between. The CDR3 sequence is CASSPPRGQSNQETQYF. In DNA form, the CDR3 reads TGTGCCAGCTCACCCCCAAGGGGACAATCTAACCAAGAGACCCAGTACTTC.

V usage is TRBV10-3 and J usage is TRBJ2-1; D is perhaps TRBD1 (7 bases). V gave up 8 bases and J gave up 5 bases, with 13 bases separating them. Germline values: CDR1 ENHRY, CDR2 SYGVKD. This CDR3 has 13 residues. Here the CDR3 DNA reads TGTGCCATCTCCCAGGGGGAGGACAATGAGCAGTTCTTC. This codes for CAISQGEDNEQFF.

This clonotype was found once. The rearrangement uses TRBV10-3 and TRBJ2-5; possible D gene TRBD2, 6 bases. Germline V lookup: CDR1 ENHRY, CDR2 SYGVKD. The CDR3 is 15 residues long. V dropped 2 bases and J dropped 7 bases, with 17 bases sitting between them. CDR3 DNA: TGTGCCATCAGTGAGGCCGGGACTCACTTCGGGACCCAGTACTTC. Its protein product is CAISEAGTHFGTQYF.

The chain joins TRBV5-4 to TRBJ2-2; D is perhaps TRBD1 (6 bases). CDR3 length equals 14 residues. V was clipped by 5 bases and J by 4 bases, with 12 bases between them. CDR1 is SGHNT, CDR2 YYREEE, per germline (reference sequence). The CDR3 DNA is TGTGCCAGCAGTTCGCAGGGGTTCACCGGGGAGCTGTTTTTT. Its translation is CASSSQGFTGELFF.